Listed below are T cell receptor beta chains from one sample, sequenced in a study of T-cell reconstitution after alpha-beta-depleted transplantation in children. TCRdb passed the PCR reads through MiXCR, listing each CDR3 protein once. The repertoire holds 640,000 or so distinct CDR3 sequences, with roughly 17% as singletons. The material was PBMCs from the stem cell graft donor, obtained from the stem cell graft. The source of these receptors is a human donor who donated a stem cell graft to a child with acute myeloid leukemia. Each CDR3 is given with its conserved first and last residue. The order of the fields is V gene, clone size, J gene, D gene, CDR3 DNA, CDR3 protein. D genes are given only for firm matches. Size is stated for part of the rows, as once, few or many counts, or as a class when the clone is expanded.

v_call: TRBV29-1
clone_size: many
j_call: TRBJ1-2
d_call: -
cdr3_nt: TGCAGCGTTGAGGGGAATGGCTACACCTTC
cdr3_aa: CSVEGNGYTF

v_call: TRBV7-2
clone_size: many
j_call: TRBJ2-3
d_call: -
cdr3_nt: TGTGCCAGCAGCCCCCCCCGACTGGGGTTAACAGATACGCAGTATTTT
cdr3_aa: CASSPPRLGLTDTQYF

v_call: TRBV6-5
clone_size: many
j_call: TRBJ1-5
d_call: TRBD1
cdr3_nt: TGTGCCAGCAGCCTGGGACAGGGGGATCATAGCAATCAGCCCCAGCATTTT
cdr3_aa: CASSLGQGDHSNQPQHF

v_call: TRBV7-2
clone_size: -
j_call: TRBJ2-4
d_call: -
cdr3_nt: TGTGCCAGCAGCTTAGCGCCCCCCAGGGCGGGTCACATTCAGTACTTC
cdr3_aa: CASSLAPPRAGHIQYF

v_call: TRBV18
clone_size: -
j_call: TRBJ2-3
d_call: -
cdr3_nt: TGTGCCAGCTCACCTCTAACTCTACCAGATACGCAGTATTTT
cdr3_aa: CASSPLTLPDTQYF

v_call: TRBV20-1
clone_size: few
j_call: TRBJ2-3
d_call: -
cdr3_nt: TGCAGTGCTAAAAACCTTCGGACTAGCACAGATACGCAGTATTTT
cdr3_aa: CSAKNLRTSTDTQYF

v_call: TRBV29-1
clone_size: many
j_call: TRBJ1-1
d_call: -
cdr3_nt: TGCAGCGTTGGGGGCGGGGGTGAAGCTTTCTTT
cdr3_aa: CSVGGGGEAFF

v_call: TRBV12-3/TRBV12-4
clone_size: -
j_call: TRBJ2-3
d_call: -
cdr3_nt: TGTGCCATCACCCTACGGGAGTTCACAGATACGCAGTATTTT
cdr3_aa: CAITLREFTDTQYF

v_call: TRBV29-1
clone_size: many
j_call: TRBJ2-5
d_call: -
cdr3_nt: TGCAGCGTTGAACGACAGTACCAAGAGACCCAGTACTTC
cdr3_aa: CSVERQYQETQYF

v_call: TRBV18
clone_size: few
j_call: TRBJ2-1
d_call: TRBD1
cdr3_nt: TGTGCCAGCTCACCAGACAGGGTAGTTTACAATGAGCAGTTCTTC
cdr3_aa: CASSPDRVVYNEQFF

v_call: TRBV20-1
clone_size: few
j_call: TRBJ1-5
d_call: TRBD1
cdr3_nt: TGCAGTGCTAGAGGTACTTTAGGACAGGACAGGTTCTCCAATCAGCCCCAGCATTTT
cdr3_aa: CSARGTLGQDRFSNQPQHF

v_call: TRBV10-3
clone_size: few
j_call: TRBJ1-1
d_call: -
cdr3_nt: TGTGCCATCAGTGAGTCGAATGGACAGCCACCTACTGAAGCTTTCTTT
cdr3_aa: CAISESNGQPPTEAFF

v_call: TRBV20-1
clone_size: many
j_call: TRBJ1-5
d_call: TRBD1
cdr3_nt: TGCAGTGCCCGCCCTGGGACAGCTCCCTCAAGCAATCAGCCCCAGCATTTT
cdr3_aa: CSARPGTAPSSNQPQHF

v_call: TRBV11-2
clone_size: -
j_call: TRBJ2-3
d_call: -
cdr3_nt: TGTGCCAGCAGCTTAGTCGAGGGCACAGATACGCAGTATTTT
cdr3_aa: CASSLVEGTDTQYF

v_call: TRBV4-1
clone_size: many
j_call: TRBJ2-2
d_call: -
cdr3_nt: TGCGCCAGCAGCCAAGAGGAGACGGGGCCCGGGGAGCTGTTTTTT
cdr3_aa: CASSQEETGPGELFF

v_call: TRBV10-3
clone_size: -
j_call: TRBJ2-2
d_call: TRBD2
cdr3_nt: TGTGCCATCAGTGACCGGGGGGGCCCCGGGGAGCTGTTTTTT
cdr3_aa: CAISDRGGPGELFF

v_call: TRBV20-1
clone_size: -
j_call: TRBJ1-3
d_call: -
cdr3_nt: TGCAGTGTTCTTTCCGACGTAAGAAACACCATATATTTT
cdr3_aa: CSVLSDVRNTIYF

v_call: TRBV5-1
clone_size: few
j_call: TRBJ2-5
d_call: TRBD2
cdr3_nt: TGCGCCAGCGGACTAGCGGGGCGCATCCAAGAGACCCAGTACTTC
cdr3_aa: CASGLAGRIQETQYF

v_call: TRBV29-1
clone_size: many
j_call: TRBJ2-2
d_call: -
cdr3_nt: TGCAGCGTCCCCGGGACCCCGACCGATTGGGCCGGGGAGCTGTTTTTT
cdr3_aa: CSVPGTPTDWAGELFF

v_call: TRBV6-1
clone_size: many
j_call: TRBJ2-2
d_call: -
cdr3_nt: TGTGCCAGCAGGGAGCCGACCAAGGACACCGGGGAGCTGTTTTTT
cdr3_aa: CASREPTKDTGELFF

v_call: TRBV29-1
clone_size: -
j_call: TRBJ1-1
d_call: TRBD1
cdr3_nt: TGCAGCGTTATCCGGGACAGGGGATTGAATACAAGGGAGAACACTGAAGCTTTCTTT
cdr3_aa: CSVIRDRGLNTRENTEAFF

v_call: TRBV9
clone_size: many
j_call: TRBJ2-6
d_call: -
cdr3_nt: TGTGCCAGCAGCGTTCCGGGCGGATCTAGCTCTGGGGCCAACGTCCTGACTTTC
cdr3_aa: CASSVPGGSSSGANVLTF

v_call: TRBV20-1
clone_size: many
j_call: TRBJ2-3
d_call: -
cdr3_nt: TGCAGTGCTGAGCCAGGGAGTTGGGGGACAGATACGCAGTATTTT
cdr3_aa: CSAEPGSWGTDTQYF

v_call: TRBV7-9
clone_size: -
j_call: TRBJ1-6
d_call: -
cdr3_nt: TGTGCCAGCAGCTTATTAGCAGGGAAGGCTTCACCCCTCCACTTT
cdr3_aa: CASSLLAGKASPLHF

v_call: TRBV5-1
clone_size: -
j_call: TRBJ2-3
d_call: TRBD2
cdr3_nt: TGCGCCAGCAGCCCCTCGACTAGCGCTCCCTCCACAGATACGCAGTATTTT
cdr3_aa: CASSPSTSAPSTDTQYF

v_call: TRBV6-1
clone_size: -
j_call: TRBJ1-2
d_call: -
cdr3_nt: TGTGCCAGCACCTACAGGGAGGGACGAAGCGGCTACACCTTC
cdr3_aa: CASTYREGRSGYTF

v_call: TRBV5-1
clone_size: few
j_call: TRBJ2-3
d_call: -
cdr3_nt: TGCGCCAGCAGCAGGCAGTTCGCTAGCACAGATACGCAGTATTTT
cdr3_aa: CASSRQFASTDTQYF

v_call: TRBV7-2
clone_size: many
j_call: TRBJ2-1
d_call: -
cdr3_nt: TGTGCCAGCAGCTTACACAGATACAATGAGCAGTTCTTC
cdr3_aa: CASSLHRYNEQFF

v_call: TRBV20-1
clone_size: few
j_call: TRBJ2-1
d_call: -
cdr3_nt: TGCAGTGCCCAGATCAGGGCCCGGATCAATGAGCAGTTCTTC
cdr3_aa: CSAQIRARINEQFF

v_call: TRBV12-3/TRBV12-4
clone_size: many
j_call: TRBJ2-5
d_call: -
cdr3_nt: TGTGCCAGCAGTCTCACGGGGGCAGAGACCCAGTACTTC
cdr3_aa: CASSLTGAETQYF

v_call: TRBV12-3/TRBV12-4
clone_size: few
j_call: TRBJ2-1
d_call: TRBD1
cdr3_nt: TGTGCCAGCAGTTTTTGGGACAGGGAACCCAACTTCTCCTACAATGAGCAGTTCTTC
cdr3_aa: CASSFWDREPNFSYNEQFF

v_call: TRBV25-1
clone_size: -
j_call: TRBJ2-5
d_call: -
cdr3_nt: TGTGCCAGCCGGGCCGGGGTCCAAGAGACCCAGTACTTC
cdr3_aa: CASRAGVQETQYF

v_call: TRBV6-2/TRBV6-3
clone_size: few
j_call: TRBJ2-1
d_call: TRBD2
cdr3_nt: TGTGCCAGCAGTTACCGGACTAGAAATGAGCAGTTCTTC
cdr3_aa: CASSYRTRNEQFF

v_call: TRBV7-6
clone_size: many
j_call: TRBJ2-1
d_call: TRBD2
cdr3_nt: TGTGCCAGCAGCTCCCCCCGGGATATAGCGGGGGCCTACAATGAGCAGTTCTTC
cdr3_aa: CASSSPRDIAGAYNEQFF

v_call: TRBV20-1
clone_size: many
j_call: TRBJ1-3
d_call: TRBD1
cdr3_nt: TGCAGTGCTAGAGACGGGACAGGGAAAAACACCATATATTTT
cdr3_aa: CSARDGTGKNTIYF

v_call: TRBV12-3/TRBV12-4
clone_size: few
j_call: TRBJ2-2
d_call: TRBD2
cdr3_nt: TGTGCCAGCAGTTTGGGGCAGGCGGGGGGGCTTACCGGGGAGCTGTTTTTT
cdr3_aa: CASSLGQAGGLTGELFF

v_call: TRBV19
clone_size: -
j_call: TRBJ2-2
d_call: TRBD2
cdr3_nt: TGTGCCAGTAGCGGACGGAACCGGGAGGGAAACACCGGGGAGCTGTTTTTT
cdr3_aa: CASSGRNREGNTGELFF

v_call: TRBV5-1
clone_size: many
j_call: TRBJ1-3
d_call: -
cdr3_nt: TGCGCCAGCAGCTTGTTTGACGGGAGCTCTGGAAACACCATATATTTT
cdr3_aa: CASSLFDGSSGNTIYF

v_call: TRBV21-1
clone_size: few
j_call: TRBJ2-1
d_call: -
cdr3_nt: TGTGCCAGCAGCACCCGGACAGGGGGGAACCTCTACAATGAGCAGTTCTTC
cdr3_aa: CASSTRTGGNLYNEQFF

v_call: TRBV7-7
clone_size: -
j_call: TRBJ2-3
d_call: TRBD2
cdr3_nt: TGTGCCAGCAGCCGCGGGGGGACTGGGGCAGATACGCAGTATTTT
cdr3_aa: CASSRGGTGADTQYF

v_call: TRBV7-9
clone_size: -
j_call: TRBJ2-5
d_call: -
cdr3_nt: TGTGCCAGCAGTACAAGCGACTGGGAGACCCAGTACTTC
cdr3_aa: CASSTSDWETQYF

v_call: TRBV11-3
clone_size: once
j_call: TRBJ1-1
d_call: TRBD1
cdr3_nt: TGTGCCAGCAGCTCATCCCCGGGACAGGGGTTTACTGAAGCTTTCTTT
cdr3_aa: CASSSSPGQGFTEAFF

v_call: TRBV6-2/TRBV6-3
clone_size: once
j_call: TRBJ2-5
d_call: TRBD2
cdr3_nt: TGTGCCAGCAGTACACGCGGACTAGCCCGAACAGAGACCCAGTACTTC
cdr3_aa: CASSTRGLARTETQYF

v_call: TRBV6-2/TRBV6-3
clone_size: few
j_call: TRBJ1-2
d_call: TRBD1
cdr3_nt: TGTGCCAGCACCTTGGGCGACAGGGAAGTGGATGGCTACACCTTC
cdr3_aa: CASTLGDREVDGYTF

v_call: TRBV15
clone_size: many
j_call: TRBJ1-5
d_call: -
cdr3_nt: TGTGCCACCAGCAGAGATTCGAGACAGCCCCAGCATTTT
cdr3_aa: CATSRDSRQPQHF

v_call: TRBV7-9
clone_size: few
j_call: TRBJ1-4
d_call: -
cdr3_nt: TGTGCCAGCAGCTCGCCCGGGCCTATTAATGAAAAACTGTTTTTT
cdr3_aa: CASSSPGPINEKLFF

v_call: TRBV24-1
clone_size: -
j_call: TRBJ2-5
d_call: -
cdr3_nt: TGTGCCACCAGTACGACGGCCCAGGGGGGGACCCAGTACTTC
cdr3_aa: CATSTTAQGGTQYF

v_call: TRBV20-1
clone_size: many
j_call: TRBJ2-5
d_call: TRBD2
cdr3_nt: TGCAGTGCTAGAGATCGGCTAGCGGGGGCCCAACAAGAGACCCAGTACTTC
cdr3_aa: CSARDRLAGAQQETQYF

v_call: TRBV20-1
clone_size: many
j_call: TRBJ2-7
d_call: -
cdr3_nt: TGCAGTGCTGGTAGAGGTGGGGCAGGGAACGGCGAGCAGTACTTC
cdr3_aa: CSAGRGGAGNGEQYF

v_call: TRBV20-1
clone_size: -
j_call: TRBJ2-5
d_call: -
cdr3_nt: TGCAGTGCTCCCGCGTTGCGAGAGACCCAGTACTTC
cdr3_aa: CSAPALRETQYF

v_call: TRBV5-1
clone_size: many
j_call: TRBJ2-1
d_call: -
cdr3_nt: TGCGCCAGCAGCTTGGCGGCAGGGAACTACAATGAGCAGTTCTTC
cdr3_aa: CASSLAAGNYNEQFF